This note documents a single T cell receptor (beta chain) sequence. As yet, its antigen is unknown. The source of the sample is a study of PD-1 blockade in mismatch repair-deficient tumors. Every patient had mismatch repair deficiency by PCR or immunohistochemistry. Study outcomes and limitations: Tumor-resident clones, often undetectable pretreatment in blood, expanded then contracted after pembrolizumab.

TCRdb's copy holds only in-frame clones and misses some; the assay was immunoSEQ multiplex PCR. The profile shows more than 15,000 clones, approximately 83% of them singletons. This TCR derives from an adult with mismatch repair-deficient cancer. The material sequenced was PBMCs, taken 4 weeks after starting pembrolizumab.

CDR3 sequence reads: CASSPLSKGGRAGTDTQYF. In DNA, the CDR3 is TGTGCCAGCAGCCCCTTGTCTAAGGGCGGGAGGGCCGGCACAGATACGCAGTATTTT. This rearrangement joins TRBV14 to TRBJ2-3; 9 nucleotides line up with TRBD2. Per the germline V gene, CDR1 is SGHDN and CDR2 is FVKESK. This CDR3 comprises 19 residues. Trimming removed 4 bases from V and 1 base from J; junction bases left unmatched: 15. Variable domain in full (rest from reference TRBV14 and TRBJ2-3): EAGVTQFPSHSVIEKGQTVTLRCDPISGHDNLYWYRRVMGKEIKFLLHFVKESKQDESGMPNNRFLAERTGGTYSTLKVQPAELEDSGVYFCASSPLSKGGRAGTDTQYFGPGTRLTVL.